Described below is a single T cell receptor (beta chain) sequence and its context. No antigen is known for it. Quantitative 5'-RACE with molecular barcodes generated TCR beta libraries. One entry per CDR3 protein results from TCRdb running MiXCR on the 5' RACE reads. Found here are 150,000 to 200,000 distinct CDR3 sequences, 13% of them singletons; the top ten hold 11%. These data originate in a study of CD8 T cells in ankylosing spondylitis. Germline CDR1 is MDHEN and CDR2 is SYDVKM. With V trimmed by 4 bases and J by 8 bases, 6 bases remained unmatched. The CDR3 totals 16 residues. Study conclusions and caveats: Significantly higher representation of disease-linked clones was reported for matched ankylosing spondylitis synovial fluid.

The TCR sequence derives from a female donor with ankylosing spondylitis or in good health (not recorded which). This sequence joins TRBV28 and TRBJ2-1; 15 bases map to TRBD2. The sequenced sample consisted of blood, either unsorted or a sorted T cell fraction (not recorded which). The CDR3 here is CASSSVGLAGGYEQFF. In DNA, the CDR3 is TGTGCCAGCAGTTCAGTGGGACTAGCGGGAGGCTATGAGCAGTTCTTC.